Below are 25 T cell receptor beta chains sequenced from a single sample in a study of CD4 T cells in lung cancer. From the same resection, lung tissue at least 3 cm from the malignant lesion was taken. Repertoires were generated with immunoSEQ multiplex PCR, while TCRdb's copy carries only in-frame clones and drops some. The sample lists more than 9,000 clones; 50% to 75% were seen once. Sequencing used normal lung tissue taken away from the tumor. All receptors derive from a man aged 55-75 years with non-small cell lung cancer.

Judged by abundance, this clone is medium-sized. This chain connects TRBV5-1 to TRBJ2-3, with 9 bases fitting TRBD2. Losses at the gene ends were 4 bases for V and 2 bases for J; bases not matched to a gene: 5. The CDR3 sequence is 15 residues long. Per the germline V gene, CDR1 is SGHRS and CDR2 is YFSETQ. The DNA of the CDR3 is TGCGCCAGCAGCCCGACTAGCGGATTCACAGATACGCAGTATTTT. Translating gives CASSPTSGFTDTQYF.

This clone was seen more than once but under ten times. The V call is TRBV19, the J call TRBJ2-7; D is unresolved. V lost 3 bases and J 1 base, leaving 7 bases between the germline ends. Per the germline V gene, CDR1 is LNHDA and CDR2 is SQIVND (reference sequence). CDR3 length: 13 residues. CDR3 DNA sequence: TGTGCCAGTAGTATTGGCTTATCCTACGAGCAGTACTTC. Amino acid sequence: CASSIGLSYEQYF.

The V call is TRBV6-4, the J call TRBJ1-5; 7 bases line up with TRBD1. CDR1 MRHNA and CDR2 SNTAGT come from the germline V gene. The CDR3 is made up of 16 amino acids. After removal of 1 base from V and 0 bases from J, the junction contained 3 bases not matched to a gene. The CDR3 loop reads CASSDWDSNSNQPQHF. The CDR3 bases are TGTGCCAGCAGTGACTGGGACAGTAATAGCAATCAGCCCCAGCATTTT.

The genes are TRBV2 and TRBJ2-2; 8 bases are a match to TRBD2. The germline gives CDR1 SNHLY, CDR2 FYNNEI. V gave up 7 bases and J gave up 0 bases; unmatched junction bases: 1. The length of the CDR3 is 14 residues. The CDR3: CASKLAANTGELFF. The CDR3 region has the DNA TGTGCCAGCAAACTAGCGGCGAACACCGGGGAGCTGTTTTTT.

This clone was counted once. The chain joins TRBV11-1 to TRBJ2-1; TRBD2 aligns across 11 bases. Looked up from germline, CDR1 is SGHAT and CDR2 is FQDESV (reference sequence). The CDR3 covers 19 residues. The trim removed 1 base at V and 1 base at J, leaving 9 bases unmatched. CDR3 sequence (DNA): TGTGCCAGCAGCTTAGGGACTAGCGGGTCATTACTTTCCTACAATGAGCAGTTCTTC. Encoded protein: CASSLGTSGSLLSYNEQFF.

The chain couples TRBV2 to TRBJ2-7; D is possibly TRBD1 (6 bases). Germline CDR1 reads SNHLY; CDR2 reads FYNNEI. The ends were cut back, 4 bases at V and 3 bases at J, with 13 bases in the middle. The CDR3 extends over 14 amino acids. The chain's CDR3 is CASSVDRDNYEQYF. CDR3 DNA sequence: TGTGCCAGCAGTGTAGACCGGGACAACTACGAGCAGTACTTC.

This clone appeared a few times. The rearrangement uses TRBV9 and TRBJ2-7; 9 nucleotides agree with TRBD1. Looked up from germline, CDR1 is SGDLS and CDR2 is YYNGEE. The V gene end was trimmed by 4 bases and the J gene end by 6 bases; junction bases not matched to a gene: 11. The CDR3 has 15 amino acids. For the CDR3, the DNA is TGTGCCAGCAGCCCTCCCGGGACAGGGTTCCCCGAGCAGTACTTC. Its translation: CASSPPGTGFPEQYF.

This chain links TRBV5-1 with TRBJ2-7; 11 positions match TRBD1. The CDR3 contains 14 residues. V shed 4 bases and J 5 bases; nucleotides not matched to a gene: 5. The germline CDR1 and CDR2 sequences are SGHRS and YFSETQ. CDR3 nucleotides: TGCGCCAGCAGCGCCGGGACAGGGGGTAACGAGCAGTACTTC. It translates to CASSAGTGGNEQYF.

The J gene is TRBJ1-3, the V gene TRBV6-1, with 10 bases fitting TRBD1. J gave up 1 base and V 8 bases, and 5 bases lay outside the gene matches. Per the germline V gene, CDR1 is MNHNS and CDR2 is SASEGT. This CDR3 comprises 15 residues. The CDR3 loop reads CASGPDRGSGNTIYF. CDR3 coding DNA: TGTGCCAGCGGGCCGGACAGGGGGTCTGGAAACACCATATATTTT.

The chain couples TRBV19 to TRBJ1-2; D gene ambiguous. This CDR3 region has 18 residues. The V end lost 3 bases, the J end lost 2 bases, and 22 bases lay between the germline ends. In germline, CDR1 is LNHDA, CDR2 SQIVND (reference sequence). CDR3 protein: CASSINQDRGFLNYGYTF. Written as DNA, the CDR3 is TGTGCCAGTAGTATCAATCAAGACCGGGGATTTCTAAACTATGGCTACACCTTC.

The chain carries TRBV15 and TRBJ2-3; 11 bases map to TRBD2. The CDR3 consists of 17 residues. Germline V gene lookup returns CDR1 LNHNV and CDR2 YYDKDF (reference sequence). After removal of 0 bases from V and 5 bases from J, the junction contained 7 bases not matched to a gene. The CDR3 nucleotides are TGTGCCACCAGCAGAGATCTTACTAGCGGGAGTGGAGATACGCAGTATTTT. It specifies CATSRDLTSGSGDTQYF.

The V call is TRBV28, the J call TRBJ1-5; 11 nucleotides agree with TRBD1. The germline gives CDR1 MDHEN, CDR2 SYDVKM. V gave up 7 bases and J gave up 5 bases; unmatched junction bases: 4. CDR3 length equals 14 residues. The CDR3 region is CASKDRGLYQPQHF. CDR3 sequence (DNA): TGTGCCAGCAAGGACAGGGGGCTTTATCAGCCCCAGCATTTT.

There are a few counts of this clone. The J gene is TRBJ2-1, the V gene TRBV4-1; 9 nucleotides match TRBD1. The J segment lost 4 bases and the V segment lost 4 bases, leaving 11 bases of the junction unmatched. This CDR3 has 17 residues. Germline V CDR1 and CDR2: MGHRA, YSYEKL. The CDR3 loop is CASSRPGRDRAYNEQFF. CDR3 sequence (DNA): TGCGCCAGCAGCCGACCAGGGCGGGACAGGGCTTACAATGAGCAGTTCTTC.

Comments on this clone: Mismatch with germline at one junction end may stem from a read error. This chain links TRBV7-7 with TRBJ2-4; 9 bases line up with TRBD2. The CDR3 totals 17 residues. Germline CDR1 SSHAT, CDR2 FNYEAQ (reference sequence). DNA of the CDR3: TGTGCTAGCAGCTCCCGGAGTAGCGGGAGTGCCAAAAACATTCAGTACTTC. Encoded protein: CASSSRSSGSAKNIQYF. Filled out from reference TRBV7-7 and TRBJ2-4, the complete variable domain reads GAGVSQSPRYKVTKRGQDVTLRCDPISSHATLYWYQQALGQGPEFLTYFNYEAQPDKSGLPSDRFSAERPEGSISTLTIQRTEQRDSAMYRCASSSRSSGSAKNIQYFGAGTRLSVL.

The chain links TRBV14 to TRBJ1-2, with D possibly being TRBD1 (5 bases). From germline, CDR1 is SGHDN and CDR2 FVKESK. V lost 0 bases to trimming and J lost 2 bases, with 16 bases between them. This CDR3 region has 17 residues. Here the CDR3 reads CASSQDWAGPPNYGYTF. The DNA of the CDR3 is TGTGCCAGCAGCCAAGATTGGGCGGGGCCACCAAACTATGGCTACACCTTC.

The chain links TRBV4-1 to TRBJ2-2, with 8 bases aligning to TRBD2. The trim removed 4 bases at V and 1 base at J, leaving 8 bases unmatched. Germline assignment: CDR1 MGHRA and CDR2 YSYEKL. CDR3 length: 17 residues. CDR3 nucleotide sequence: TGCGCCAGCAGCCGATCTTTTAGCGGGGTGAACACCGGGGAGCTGTTTTTT. This codes for CASSRSFSGVNTGELFF.

In its sample, this clone was seen a few times. This same CDR3 is encoded by further DNA sequences in the sample. Written as DNA, the CDR3 is TGTGCCAGCAGTTTTCTATCGGGCACAGATACGCAGTATTTT. Translated, it gives CASSFLSGTDTQYF. The rearrangement joins TRBV28 to TRBJ2-3; D gene unclear. The CDR3 has 14 amino acids. Germline lookup yields CDR1 MDHEN and CDR2 SYDVKM. V lost 3 bases, J lost 1 base, and 8 bases lay in between.

V and J are TRBV28 and TRBJ2-7; tentatively, D is TRBD2 (5 bases). The CDR3 has 13 residues. Germline loops: CDR1 MDHEN, CDR2 SYDVKM. V lost 7 bases to trimming and J lost 1 base, with 11 bases between them. The CDR3 sequence: CASMRRTSYEQYF. As DNA, the CDR3 is TGTGCCAGCATGCGCAGGACTTCCTACGAGCAGTACTTC.

J is TRBJ1-4 and V is TRBV28, with a weak D call TRBD1 (6 bases). V gave up 9 bases and J gave up 8 bases, with 13 bases separating them. Looked up from germline, CDR1 is MDHEN and CDR2 is SYDVKM. The CDR3 is 12 amino acids. CDR3 residues: CASGAGAEKLFF. The CDR3, as DNA: TGTGCCAGTGGCGCGGGGGCGGAAAAACTGTTTTTT.

Only one count was recorded for this clone. This chain uses TRBV2 with TRBJ1-1, with 7 bases identical to TRBD1. Germline trimming cut 7 bases from V and 5 bases from J; bases unmatched to any gene: 10. The germline V gene encodes CDR1 SNHLY and CDR2 FYNNEI. The CDR3 is 14 residues long. In nucleotides, the CDR3 is TGTGCCAGCATGGCGACAGGGATGCTAACTGAAGCTTTCTTT. Its protein product is CASMATGMLTEAFF.

This chain joins TRBV7-8 and TRBJ2-2; 9 nucleotides line up with TRBD1. With 4 bases clipped from V and 1 base from J, the junction kept 4 bases outside the gene matches. The germline V gene encodes CDR1 SGHVS and CDR2 FQNEAQ. There are 16 residues in the CDR3. This chain's CDR3 is CASSSLDRGNTGELFF. CDR3 nucleotide sequence: TGTGCCAGCAGCTCCCTGGACAGGGGGAACACCGGGGAGCTGTTTTTT.

The sample holds a few counts of this clone. The chain's CDR3 is CASSQPGAIQTNEKLFF. CDR3 coding DNA: TGCGCCAGCAGCCAACCAGGGGCGATCCAGACTAATGAAAAACTGTTTTTT. This chain uses TRBV4-1 with TRBJ1-4; D possibly corresponds to TRBD1 (6 bases). CDR1 MGHRA and CDR2 YSYEKL come from the germline V gene. Deletions cut 2 bases from V and 2 bases from J, with 15 bases between. CDR3 size: 17 residues.

The chain has TRBV27 and TRBJ1-1, with D tentatively TRBD1 (6 bases). The germline gives CDR1 MNHEY, CDR2 SMNVEV (reference sequence). V dropped 2 bases and J dropped 4 bases, with 11 bases sitting between them. The CDR3 has 14 residues. CDR3 in amino acids: CASSLRGHLTEAFF. CDR3 in DNA: TGTGCCAGCAGTTTACGGGGACACCTCACTGAAGCTTTCTTT.

This clone was observed once. The V gene is TRBV9, the J gene TRBJ2-5; tentatively, D is TRBD2 (6 bases). Germline V gene sequence: CDR1 SGDLS, CDR2 YYNGEE. CDR3 size: 16 residues. Trimming shortened V by 0 bases and J by 5 bases, and 17 bases separated the two germline ends. This CDR3 is CASSVGVQEGGETQYF. DNA for the CDR3: TGTGCCAGCAGCGTAGGGGTTCAGGAGGGCGGGGAGACCCAGTACTTC.

This chain joins TRBV5-1 and TRBJ1-2; D is possibly TRBD1 (5 bases). The CDR3 length is 14 residues. CDR1 is SGHRS, CDR2 YFSETQ, per germline. V was cut by 1 base and J by 3 bases, with 10 bases left in between. The CDR3 DNA is TGCGCCAGCAGCTTGCTGGGGGGGGACTATGGCTACACCTTC. Protein sequence: CASSLLGGDYGYTF.